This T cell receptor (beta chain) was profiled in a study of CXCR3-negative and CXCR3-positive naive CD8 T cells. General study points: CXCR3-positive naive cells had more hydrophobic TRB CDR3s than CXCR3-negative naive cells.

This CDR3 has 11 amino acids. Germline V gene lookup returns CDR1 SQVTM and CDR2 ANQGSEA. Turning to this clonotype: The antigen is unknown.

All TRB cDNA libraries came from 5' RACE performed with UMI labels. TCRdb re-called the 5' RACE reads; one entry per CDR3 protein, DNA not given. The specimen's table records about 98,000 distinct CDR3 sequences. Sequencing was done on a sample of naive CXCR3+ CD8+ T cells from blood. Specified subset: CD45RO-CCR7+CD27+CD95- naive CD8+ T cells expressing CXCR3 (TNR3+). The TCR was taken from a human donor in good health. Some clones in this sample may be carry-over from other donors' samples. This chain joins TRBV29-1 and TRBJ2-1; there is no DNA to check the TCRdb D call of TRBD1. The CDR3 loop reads CSVAPWPEQFF.